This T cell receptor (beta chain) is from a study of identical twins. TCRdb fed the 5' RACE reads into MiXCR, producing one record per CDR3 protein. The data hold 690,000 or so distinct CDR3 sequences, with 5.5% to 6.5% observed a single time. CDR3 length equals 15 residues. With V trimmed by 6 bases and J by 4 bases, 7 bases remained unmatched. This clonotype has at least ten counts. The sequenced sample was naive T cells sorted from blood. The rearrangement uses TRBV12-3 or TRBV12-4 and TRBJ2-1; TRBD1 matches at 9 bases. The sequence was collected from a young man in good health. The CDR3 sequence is CASRRDRASYNEQFF. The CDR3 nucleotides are TGTGCCAGCAGGCGGGACAGGGCCTCATACAATGAGCAGTTCTTC.